This T cell receptor (beta chain) was sequenced for a study of patients and donors after allogeneic stem cell transplantation. Via MiXCR, TCRdb re-called the RT-PCR reads, giving one row per CDR3 protein. The sample lists some 160,000 distinct CDR3 sequences; approximately 24% were seen once. The TCR sequence derives from a human donor who was either an allogeneic HSCT recipient or a stem cell or donor lymphocyte infusion donor (not recorded which). It is not recorded whose cells these are; they may come from a transplant donor. Material for sequencing was blood, either unsorted or a sorted T cell fraction (not recorded which).

The CDR3, as DNA: TGTGCCAGCAGTTCGACCGGAACGGGACACCGGGAGCTGTTTTTT. It specifies CASSSTGTGHRELFF. The gene calls are TRBV6-2 or TRBV6-3 and TRBJ2-2; a possible D gene is TRBD1 (6 bases). Germline V CDR1 and CDR2: MNHEY, SVGEGT. V was clipped by 4 bases and J by 9 bases, with 18 bases between them. The CDR3 is 15 amino acids.